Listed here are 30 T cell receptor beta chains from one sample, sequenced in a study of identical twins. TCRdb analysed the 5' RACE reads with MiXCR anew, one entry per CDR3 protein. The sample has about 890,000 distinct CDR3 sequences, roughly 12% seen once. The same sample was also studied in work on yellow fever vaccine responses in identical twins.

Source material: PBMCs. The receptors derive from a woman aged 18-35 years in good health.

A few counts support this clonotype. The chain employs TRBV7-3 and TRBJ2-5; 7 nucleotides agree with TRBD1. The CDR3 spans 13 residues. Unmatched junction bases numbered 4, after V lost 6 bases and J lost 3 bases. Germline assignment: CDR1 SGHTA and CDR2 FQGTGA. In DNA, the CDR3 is TGTGCCAGCAGGTCCGGGACAGAAGAGACCCAGTACTTC. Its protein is CASRSGTEETQYF.

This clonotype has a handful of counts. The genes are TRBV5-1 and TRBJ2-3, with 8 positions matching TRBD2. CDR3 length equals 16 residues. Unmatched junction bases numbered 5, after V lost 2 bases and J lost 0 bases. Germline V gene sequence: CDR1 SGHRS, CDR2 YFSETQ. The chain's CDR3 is CASSFLLAESTDTQYF. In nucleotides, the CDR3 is TGCGCCAGCAGCTTTCTACTAGCGGAGAGCACAGATACGCAGTATTTT.

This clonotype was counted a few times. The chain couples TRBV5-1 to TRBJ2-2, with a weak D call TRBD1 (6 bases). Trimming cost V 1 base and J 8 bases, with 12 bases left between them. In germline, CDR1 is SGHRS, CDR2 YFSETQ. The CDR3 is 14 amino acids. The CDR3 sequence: CASSLNRAPGELFF. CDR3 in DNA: TGCGCCAGCAGCTTGAACAGGGCGCCTGGGGAGCTGTTTTTT.

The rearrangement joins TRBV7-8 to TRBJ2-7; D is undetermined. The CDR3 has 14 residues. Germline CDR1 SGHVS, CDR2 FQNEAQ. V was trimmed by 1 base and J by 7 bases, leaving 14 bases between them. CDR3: CASSLGLALGEQYF. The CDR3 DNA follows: TGTGCCAGCAGCTTAGGACTGGCCCTAGGGGAGCAGTACTTC.

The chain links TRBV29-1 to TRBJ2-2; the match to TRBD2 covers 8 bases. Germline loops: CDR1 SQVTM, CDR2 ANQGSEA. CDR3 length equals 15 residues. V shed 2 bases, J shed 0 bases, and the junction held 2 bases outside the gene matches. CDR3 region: CSVEPAGANTGELFF. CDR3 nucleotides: TGCAGCGTTGAACCAGCGGGAGCGAACACCGGGGAGCTGTTTTTT.

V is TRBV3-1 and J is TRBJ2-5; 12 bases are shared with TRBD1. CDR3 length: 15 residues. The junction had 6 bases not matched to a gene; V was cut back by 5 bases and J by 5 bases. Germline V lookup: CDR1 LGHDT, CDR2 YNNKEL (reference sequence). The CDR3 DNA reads TGTGCCAGCAGCGGAGGGACAGGGGGCATCGAGACCCAGTACTTC. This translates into CASSGGTGGIETQYF.

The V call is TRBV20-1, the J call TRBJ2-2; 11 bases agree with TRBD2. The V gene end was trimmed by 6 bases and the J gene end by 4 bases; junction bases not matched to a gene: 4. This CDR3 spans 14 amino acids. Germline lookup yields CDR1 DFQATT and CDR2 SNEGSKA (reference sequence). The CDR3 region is CSANSGGATGELFF. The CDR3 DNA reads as TGCAGTGCCAATAGCGGGGGGGCCACCGGGGAGCTGTTTTTT.

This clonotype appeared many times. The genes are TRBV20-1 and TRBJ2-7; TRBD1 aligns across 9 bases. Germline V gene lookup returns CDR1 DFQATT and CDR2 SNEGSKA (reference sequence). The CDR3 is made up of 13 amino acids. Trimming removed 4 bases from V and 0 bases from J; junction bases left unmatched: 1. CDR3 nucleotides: TGCAGTGCTAAGACAGGGGGCTCCTACGAGCAGTACTTC. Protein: CSAKTGGSYEQYF.

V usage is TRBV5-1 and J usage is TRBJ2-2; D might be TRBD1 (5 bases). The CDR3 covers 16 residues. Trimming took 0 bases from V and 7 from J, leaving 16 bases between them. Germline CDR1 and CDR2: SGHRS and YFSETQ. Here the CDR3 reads CASSLGQLTQIGELFF. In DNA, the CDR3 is TGCGCCAGCAGCTTGGGACAGCTTACCCAGATCGGGGAGCTGTTTTTT.

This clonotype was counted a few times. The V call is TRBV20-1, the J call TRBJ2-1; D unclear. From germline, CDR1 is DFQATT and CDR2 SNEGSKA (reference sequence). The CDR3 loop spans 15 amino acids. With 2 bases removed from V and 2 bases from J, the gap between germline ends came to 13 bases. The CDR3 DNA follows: TGCAGTGCTAGAATGGCGCCAGTGGCCTACAATGAGCAGTTCTTC. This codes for CSARMAPVAYNEQFF.

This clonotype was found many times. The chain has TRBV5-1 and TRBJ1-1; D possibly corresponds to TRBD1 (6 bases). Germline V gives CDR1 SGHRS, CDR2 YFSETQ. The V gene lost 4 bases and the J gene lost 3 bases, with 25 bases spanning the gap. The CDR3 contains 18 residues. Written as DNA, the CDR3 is TGCGCCAGCAGCCGTGGTGGGGGCTCAAGTCTAAAGGACACTGAAGCTTTCTTT. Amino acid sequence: CASSRGGGSSLKDTEAFF.

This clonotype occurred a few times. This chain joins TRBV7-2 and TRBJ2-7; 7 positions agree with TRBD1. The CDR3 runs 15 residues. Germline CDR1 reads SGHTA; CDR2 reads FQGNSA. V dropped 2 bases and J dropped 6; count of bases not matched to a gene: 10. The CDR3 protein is CASSLMTGSPGEQYF. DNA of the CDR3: TGTGCCAGCAGCTTAATGACAGGGTCCCCAGGCGAGCAGTACTTC.

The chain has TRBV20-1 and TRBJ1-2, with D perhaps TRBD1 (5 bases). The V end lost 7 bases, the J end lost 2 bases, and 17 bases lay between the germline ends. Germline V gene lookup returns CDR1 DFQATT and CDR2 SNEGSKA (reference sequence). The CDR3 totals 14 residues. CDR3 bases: TGCAGTGTGCAGGGATCCCAACCGAACTATGGCTACACCTTC. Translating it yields CSVQGSQPNYGYTF.

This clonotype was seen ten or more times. CDR3 bases: TGCGCCAGCAGCATATCAGGGGCGGGCACTGAAGCTTTCTTT. Encoded protein: CASSISGAGTEAFF. The rearrangement uses TRBV5-1 and TRBJ1-1, with a tentative D call TRBD1 (6 bases). CDR1 is SGHRS, CDR2 YFSETQ, per germline. The CDR3 spans 14 residues. The V end was cut by 4 bases, the J end by 4 bases, with 14 bases between.

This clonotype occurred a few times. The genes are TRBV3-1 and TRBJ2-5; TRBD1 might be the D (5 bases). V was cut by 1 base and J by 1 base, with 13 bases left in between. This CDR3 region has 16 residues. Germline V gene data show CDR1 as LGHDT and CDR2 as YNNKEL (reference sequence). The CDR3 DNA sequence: TGTGCCAGCAGCCAAGGGGGCCCGTGGGCCCAAGAGACCCAGTACTTC. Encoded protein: CASSQGGPWAQETQYF.

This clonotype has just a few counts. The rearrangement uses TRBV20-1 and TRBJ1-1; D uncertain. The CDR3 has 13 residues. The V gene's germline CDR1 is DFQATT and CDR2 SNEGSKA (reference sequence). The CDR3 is CSAGRVENTEAFF. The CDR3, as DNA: TGCAGCGCAGGTCGGGTGGAGAACACTGAAGCTTTCTTT.

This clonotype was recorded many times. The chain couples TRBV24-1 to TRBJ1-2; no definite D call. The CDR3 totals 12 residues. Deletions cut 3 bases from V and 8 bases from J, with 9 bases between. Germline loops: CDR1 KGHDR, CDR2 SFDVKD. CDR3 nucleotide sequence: TGTGCCACCAGTGATGGCCGTGGCGGCTACACCTTC. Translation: CATSDGRGGYTF.

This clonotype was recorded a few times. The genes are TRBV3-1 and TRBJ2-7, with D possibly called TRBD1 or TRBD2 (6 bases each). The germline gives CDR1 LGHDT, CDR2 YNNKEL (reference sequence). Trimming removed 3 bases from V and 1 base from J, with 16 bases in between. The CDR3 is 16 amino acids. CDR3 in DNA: TGTGCCAGCAGCCATTCCCCGGGGGCTGGGTCCTACGAGCAGTACTTC. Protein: CASSHSPGAGSYEQYF.

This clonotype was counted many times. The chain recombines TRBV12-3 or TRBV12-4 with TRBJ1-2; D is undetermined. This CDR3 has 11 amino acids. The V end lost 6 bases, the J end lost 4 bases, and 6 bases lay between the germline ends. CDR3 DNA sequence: TGTGCCAGCAGCAAAATCTATGGCTACACCTTC. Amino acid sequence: CASSKIYGYTF.

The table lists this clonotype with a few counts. The chain's CDR3 is CASSQEGGGAYTGELFF. The CDR3 DNA is TGCGCCAGCAGCCAAGAGGGCGGGGGGGCATATACCGGGGAGCTGTTTTTT. The rearrangement uses TRBV4-1 and TRBJ2-2; TRBD2 matches 9 bases. After removal of 0 bases from V and 5 bases from J, the junction contained 7 bases not matched to a gene. The CDR3 has 17 residues. Germline CDR1 is MGHRA and CDR2 is YSYEKL.

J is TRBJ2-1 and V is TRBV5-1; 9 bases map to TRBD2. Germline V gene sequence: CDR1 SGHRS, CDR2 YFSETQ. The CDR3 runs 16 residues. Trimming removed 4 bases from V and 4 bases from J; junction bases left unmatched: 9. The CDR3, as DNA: TGCGCCAGCAGCCCTAGGGTGACTAGCGGATACAATGAGCAGTTCTTC. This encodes CASSPRVTSGYNEQFF.

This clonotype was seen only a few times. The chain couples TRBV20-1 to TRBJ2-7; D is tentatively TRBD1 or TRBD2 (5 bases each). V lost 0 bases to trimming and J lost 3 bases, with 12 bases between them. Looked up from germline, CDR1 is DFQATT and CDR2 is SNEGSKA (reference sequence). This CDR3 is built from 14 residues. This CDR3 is CSARDRDPDYEQYV. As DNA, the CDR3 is TGCAGTGCTAGAGACAGGGACCCAGACTACGAGCAGTACGTC.

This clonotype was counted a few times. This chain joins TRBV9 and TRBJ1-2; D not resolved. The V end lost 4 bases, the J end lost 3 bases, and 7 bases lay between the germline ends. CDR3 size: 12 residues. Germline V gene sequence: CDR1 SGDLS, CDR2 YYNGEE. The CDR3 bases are TGTGCCAGCAGCACAACAGACTATGGCTACACCTTC. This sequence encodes CASSTTDYGYTF. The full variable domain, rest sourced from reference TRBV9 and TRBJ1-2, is DSGVTQTPKHLITATGQRVTLRCSPRSGDLSVYWYQQSLDQGLQFLIQYYNGEERAKGNILERFSAQQFPDLHSELNLSSLELGDSALYFCASSTTDYGYTFGSGTRLTVV.

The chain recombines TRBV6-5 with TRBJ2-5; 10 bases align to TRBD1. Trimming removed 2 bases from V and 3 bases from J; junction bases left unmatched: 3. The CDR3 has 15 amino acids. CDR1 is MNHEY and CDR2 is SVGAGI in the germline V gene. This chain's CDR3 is CASSYPGTGEETQYF. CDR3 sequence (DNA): TGTGCCAGCAGTTACCCCGGGACAGGGGAAGAGACCCAGTACTTC.

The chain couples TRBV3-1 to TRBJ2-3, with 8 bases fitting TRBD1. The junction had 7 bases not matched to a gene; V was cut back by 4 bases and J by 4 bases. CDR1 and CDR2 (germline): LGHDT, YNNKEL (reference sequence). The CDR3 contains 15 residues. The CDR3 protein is CASSPRTGWADTQYF. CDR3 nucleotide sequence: TGTGCCAGCAGCCCGCGGACAGGGTGGGCAGATACGCAGTATTTT.

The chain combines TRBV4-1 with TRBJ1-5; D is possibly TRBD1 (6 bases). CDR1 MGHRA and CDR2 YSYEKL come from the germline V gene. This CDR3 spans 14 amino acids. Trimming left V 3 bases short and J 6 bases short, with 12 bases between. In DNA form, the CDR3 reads TGCGCCAGCAGCCACCCCAGGGGAGGTCAGCCCCAGCATTTT. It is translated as CASSHPRGGQPQHF.

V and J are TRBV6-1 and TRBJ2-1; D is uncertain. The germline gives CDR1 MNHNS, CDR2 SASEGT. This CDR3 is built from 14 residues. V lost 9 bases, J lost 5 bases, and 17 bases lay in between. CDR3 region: CASGGLFSDNEQFF. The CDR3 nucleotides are TGTGCCAGTGGTGGGTTATTCAGTGACAATGAGCAGTTCTTC.

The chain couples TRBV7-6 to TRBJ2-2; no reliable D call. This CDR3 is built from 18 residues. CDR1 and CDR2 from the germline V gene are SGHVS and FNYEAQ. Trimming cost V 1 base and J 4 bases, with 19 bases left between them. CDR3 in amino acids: CASSLGTNFYRGTGELFF. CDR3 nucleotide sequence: TGTGCCAGCAGCTTAGGGACGAATTTTTACAGAGGCACCGGGGAGCTGTTTTTT. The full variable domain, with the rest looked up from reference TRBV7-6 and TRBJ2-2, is GAGVSQSPRYKVTKRGQDVALRCDPISGHVSLYWYRQALGQGPEFLTYFNYEAQQDKSGLPNDRFSAERPEGSISTLTIQRTEQRDSAMYRCASSLGTNFYRGTGELFFGEGSRLTVL.

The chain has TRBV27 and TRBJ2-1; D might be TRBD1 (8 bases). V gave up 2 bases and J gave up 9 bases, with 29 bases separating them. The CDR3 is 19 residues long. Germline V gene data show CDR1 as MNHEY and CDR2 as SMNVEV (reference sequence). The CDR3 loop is CASSLLGTGVNFGGGEQFF. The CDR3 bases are TGTGCCAGCAGTTTACTTGGGACAGGAGTTAACTTTGGGGGGGGTGAGCAGTTCTTC.

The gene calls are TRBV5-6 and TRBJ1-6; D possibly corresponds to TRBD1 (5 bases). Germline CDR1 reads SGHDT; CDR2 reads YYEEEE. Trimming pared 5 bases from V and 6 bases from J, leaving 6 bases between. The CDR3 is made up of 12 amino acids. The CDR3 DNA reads TGTGCCAGCAGGGGACGTAATTCACCCCTCCACTTT. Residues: CASRGRNSPLHF. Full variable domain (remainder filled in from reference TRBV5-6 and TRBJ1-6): DAGVTQSPTHLIKTRGQQVTLRCSPKSGHDTVSWYQQALGQGPQFIFQYYEEEERQRGNFPDRFSGHQFPNYSSELNVNALLLGDSALYLCASRGRNSPLHFGNGTRLTVT.